Listed here are 3 T cell receptor beta chains from one sample, sequenced in a study of beta chain features in type 1 diabetes. Study-level points and caveats: Researchers report that Type 1 diabetes patients had moderately but significantly shorter TCRB CDR3s across all four CD4+ subsets.

Isolated RNA was reverse transcribed in full, so expressed TCRB transcripts were sequenced. Sequenced by immunoSEQ multiplex PCR; TCRdb stores in-frame clones only, minus some. The sample has about 280,000 clones; about 15% are singletons. Their antigens are not known. The sample taken for sequencing was naive CD4+ T cells from blood. The source is a man younger than 35 with type 1 diabetes.

This clone was seen a few times. The gene calls are TRBV30 and TRBJ2-1; tentative D call: TRBD2 (6 bases). The V gene lost 0 bases and the J gene lost 1 base, with 10 bases spanning the gap. The CDR3 is 15 residues long. Germline CDR1 and CDR2: GTSNPN and SVGIG (reference sequence). The CDR3 DNA follows: TGTGCCTGGAGTGTTCGCGGGGCTTCCTACAATGAGCAGTTCTTC. This encodes CAWSVRGASYNEQFF.

The genes are TRBV5-4 and TRBJ2-7; weak D call: TRBD2 (5 bases). Germline V lookup: CDR1 SGHNT, CDR2 YYREEE (reference sequence). V was shortened by 8 bases and J by 4 bases, with 16 bases between the two germline ends. This CDR3 comprises 13 residues. The CDR3 loop is CASKKDSQYEQYF. Written as DNA, the CDR3 is TGTGCCAGTAAGAAGGACTCCCAATACGAGCAGTACTTC. The whole variable domain, filled in from reference TRBV5-4 and TRBJ2-7, reads ETGVTQSPTHLIKTRGQQVTLRCSSQSGHNTVSWYQQALGQGPQFIFQYYREEENGRGNFPPRFSGLQFPNYSSELNVNALELDDSALYLCASKKDSQYEQYFGPGTRLTVT.

The V call is TRBV29-1, the J call TRBJ1-2; D remains ambiguous. The CDR3 contains 13 residues. Germline CDR1 reads SQVTM; CDR2 reads ANQGSEA. V lost 4 bases, J lost 4 bases, and 13 bases lay in between. The CDR3 protein is CSVAGEVLYGYTF. The CDR3 DNA follows: TGCAGCGTTGCCGGTGAGGTCCTCTATGGCTACACCTTC.